One and the same sample provided the 10 T cell receptor beta chains below, sequenced in a study of early T cells in non-severe SARS-CoV-2 infection. TCRdb reprocessed the 5' RACE reads with MiXCR, giving one entry per CDR3 protein. This table holds about 60,000 distinct CDR3 sequences, 8.9% found once. Sequencing was performed on whole blood. Receptor source: an adult who was a healthcare worker with PCR-confirmed SARS-CoV-2 infection or an uninfected control (not recorded which).

This clonotype has ten or more counts. V gene TRBV7-8 combines with J gene TRBJ2-1; 7 bases match TRBD2. Trimming at V came to 5 bases and at J to 7 bases, leaving 17 bases not matched to a gene. This CDR3 spans 17 amino acids. Per the germline V gene, CDR1 is SGHVS and CDR2 is FQNEAQ. This CDR3 reads CASSPLITSESGNEQFF. Written as DNA, the CDR3 is TGTGCCAGCAGCCCACTAATTACTAGCGAGAGTGGTAATGAGCAGTTCTTC.

In its sample, this clonotype was seen many times. This rearrangement joins TRBV7-2 to TRBJ1-5; D uncertain. Germline CDR1 SGHTA, CDR2 FQGNSA. The CDR3 spans 14 residues. V was clipped by 1 base and J by 2 bases, with 6 bases between them. CDR3 loop: CASSLGARNQPQHF. The CDR3 DNA is TGTGCCAGCAGCTTAGGGGCTCGCAATCAGCCCCAGCATTTT.

The CDR3 reads CASRLRDLSYNEQFF. The CDR3 DNA reads TGTGCCAGCAGGTTGCGGGATCTCTCCTACAATGAGCAGTTCTTC. The chain uses TRBV2 and TRBJ2-1; TRBD2 is a possible D gene (6 bases). Germline V lookup: CDR1 SNHLY, CDR2 FYNNEI. Trimming cost V 6 bases and J 0 bases, with 12 bases left between them. CDR3 length: 15 residues.

This clonotype has a handful of counts. This chain connects TRBV7-3 to TRBJ2-3, with 9 bases identical to TRBD2. V lost 4 bases to trimming and J lost 2 bases; unmatched junction nucleotides: 4. This CDR3 has 15 residues. Germline V gene lookup returns CDR1 SGHTA and CDR2 FQGTGA. CDR3 DNA sequence: TGTGCCAGCAGCTCCACTAGCGGGCACACAGATACGCAGTATTTT. Its translation: CASSSTSGHTDTQYF.

The table lists this clonotype with a few counts. This chain uses TRBV28 with TRBJ2-5, with a possible D match to TRBD2 (6 bases). The germline V and J ends were trimmed by 5 bases and 1 base, with 17 bases remaining between them. The CDR3 length is 16 residues. Per germline, CDR1 MDHEN and CDR2 SYDVKM. In nucleotides, the CDR3 is TGTGCCAGCAGTAGCGGAGGGGCACAATTCCAAGAGACCCAGTACTTC. Its translation: CASSSGGAQFQETQYF.

This sequence joins TRBV6-1 and TRBJ1-1; D is unclear. V was shortened by 4 bases and J by 0 bases, with 12 bases between the two germline ends. There are 15 residues in the CDR3. The germline gives CDR1 MNHNS, CDR2 SASEGT. The CDR3 DNA reads TGTGCCAGCAGTGCCGATCCATTTATGAACACTGAAGCTTTCTTT. As protein: CASSADPFMNTEAFF.

The rearrangement links TRBV20-1 to TRBJ2-5; D may correspond to TRBD1 or TRBD2 (5 bases each). Germline-derived CDR1 and CDR2 are DFQATT and SNEGSKA (reference sequence). The CDR3 is 11 amino acids. Between the trimmed V and J ends, which lost 8 bases and 8 bases, there was a span of 15 bases. The CDR3: CSWTLGETQYF. Here the CDR3 DNA reads TGCAGTTGGACTTTGGGGGAAACCCAGTACTTC.

A few counts support this clonotype. The rearrangement joins TRBV12-3 or TRBV12-4 to TRBJ2-5, with D hard to call. V lost 4 bases to trimming and J lost 7 bases, with 10 bases between them. This CDR3 comprises 12 residues. In DNA, the CDR3 is TGTGCCAGCAGTTCGATTAAGCGGACCCAGTACTTC. The encoded protein is CASSSIKRTQYF.

This clonotype has more than one count but fewer than ten. J is TRBJ2-7 and V is TRBV4-1; 7 bases are shared with TRBD2. Trimming removed 5 bases from V and 0 bases from J; junction bases left unmatched: 7. The germline V gene has CDR1 MGHRA and CDR2 YSYEKL. This CDR3 region has 15 residues. The CDR3, as DNA: TGCGCCAGCAGCGCCCTAGCGGATCTCTCCTACGAGCAGTACTTC. Amino acid sequence: CASSALADLSYEQYF.

This clonotype was recorded at least ten times. V usage is TRBV2 and J usage is TRBJ2-1; D unresolved. The CDR3 sequence is 12 residues long. Germline CDR1 SNHLY, CDR2 FYNNEI. Trimming shortened V by 10 bases and J by 7 bases, and 14 bases separated the two germline ends. CDR3 residues: CAIRVLGNEQFF. CDR3 sequence (DNA): TGTGCCATAAGGGTCCTAGGAAATGAGCAGTTCTTC.